One and the same sample provided the 4 T cell receptor beta chains below, sequenced in a study of OX40 agonist ivuxolimab in advanced cancers. The protocol was immunoSEQ multiplex PCR, while the TCRdb copy is restricted to in-frame clones and leaves out a portion. This sample yields roughly 80,000 clones, of which just under 85% are seen a single time; 1.5% to 2% belongs to the top ten. Sequenced material: CD4+ or CD8+ T cells sorted from blood, taken in a trial of the OX40 agonist ivuxolimab. These receptor sequences come from an adult with an advanced solid tumor such as melanoma, head and neck, liver or kidney cancer.

The genes are TRBV11-2 and TRBJ2-6, with TRBD2 matching over 10 bases. The V gene end was trimmed by 5 bases and the J gene end by 5 bases; junction bases not matched to a gene: 12. Germline assignment: CDR1 SGHAT and CDR2 FQNNGV. This CDR3 comprises 18 residues. The CDR3 protein is CASSQGLAFSGRANVLTF. Here the CDR3 DNA reads TGTGCCAGCAGCCAGGGACTAGCGTTCTCTGGGAGGGCCAACGTCCTGACTTTC.

This clone was observed once. This chain uses TRBV6-6 with TRBJ2-7, with D unresolved. Trimming took off 0 bases at V and 3 bases at J, with 12 bases between the two ends. This CDR3 has 15 amino acids. The V gene's germline CDR1 is MNHNY and CDR2 SVGAGI (reference sequence). CDR3 amino acids: CASSYSTYRGYEQYF. The CDR3 nucleotides are TGTGCCAGCAGTTACTCGACATACAGAGGCTACGAGCAGTACTTC.

The chain is built from TRBV30 and TRBJ2-3, with 13 bases fitting TRBD2. The CDR3 covers 15 residues. With 7 bases clipped from V and 4 bases from J, the junction kept 8 bases outside the gene matches. CDR1 and CDR2 (germline): GTSNPN, SVGIG (reference sequence). The chain's CDR3 is CAFSGTSGAADTQYF. For the CDR3, the DNA is TGTGCCTTCTCGGGGACTAGCGGGGCGGCAGATACGCAGTATTTT.

This clone was seen only once. This CDR3 is CASSLVGTGPFNEQFF. The CDR3 DNA reads TGCGCCAGCAGCTTAGTCGGGACAGGACCCTTCAATGAGCAGTTCTTC. J is TRBJ2-1 and V is TRBV5-1; TRBD1 agrees at 8 bases. Per germline, CDR1 SGHRS and CDR2 YFSETQ. The V segment lost 2 bases and the J segment 6 bases; nucleotides outside the gene matches: 10. The CDR3 loop spans 16 amino acids.